The 12 T cell receptor beta chains below all came from one sample that was sequenced in a study of control samples from healthy donors and cancer patients. Here immunoSEQ multiplex PCR was the method, and the copy in TCRdb shows in-frame clones only, minus some. The table has around 68,000 clones, 75% to 85% seen once. The specimen sequenced was blood. The receptor source for this set is a man aged 55 to 70 in good health.

The V and J genes are TRBV7-9 and TRBJ2-7; perhaps TRBD2 as D (5 bases). The CDR3 covers 14 residues. Trimming removed 5 bases at V and 2 bases at J, with 13 bases between. CDR1 SEHNR and CDR2 FQNEAQ come from the germline V gene (reference sequence). This chain's CDR3 is CASSGSESPYEQYF. DNA of the CDR3: TGTGCCAGCAGCGGTAGCGAGAGTCCCTACGAGCAGTACTTC. The full variable domain, rest sourced from reference TRBV7-9 and TRBJ2-7, is DTGVSQNPRHKITKRGQNVTFRCDPISEHNRLYWYRQTLGQGPEFLTYFQNEAQLEKSRLLSDRFSAERPKGSFSTLEIQRTEQGDSAMYLCASSGSESPYEQYFGPGTRLTVT.

There are a few counts of this clone. This rearrangement joins TRBV7-9 to TRBJ2-2; 8 bases match TRBD2. In germline, CDR1 is SEHNR, CDR2 FQNEAQ (reference sequence). The CDR3 runs 15 residues. V gave up 7 bases and J gave up 6 bases; unmatched junction bases: 10. The CDR3 protein is CASTPPGGDSGELFF. Here the CDR3 DNA reads TGTGCCAGCACGCCTCCGGGGGGGGACTCCGGGGAGCTGTTTTTT.

The CDR3 sequence is CASSPPSRRNTEAFF. CDR3 nucleotides: TGTGCCAGCTCACCACCCAGCAGGAGGAACACTGAAGCTTTCTTT. The chain links TRBV18 to TRBJ1-1, with no clear D. Germline CDR1 and CDR2: KGHSH and LQKENI. Trimming left V 0 bases short and J 1 base short, with 9 bases between. The CDR3 is 15 amino acids.

This clone has just a few counts. The chain is built from TRBV16 and TRBJ1-4; no definite D call. The ends were cut back, 2 bases at V and 1 base at J, with 11 bases in the middle. Germline V gene sequence: CDR1 KGHSY, CDR2 FQNENV. The CDR3 contains 16 residues. In DNA, the CDR3 is TGTGCCAGCAGCCAAACCGGACGGGGAACTAATGAAAAACTGTTTTTT. Translating it yields CASSQTGRGTNEKLFF.

The chain carries TRBV19 and TRBJ1-2; perhaps TRBD1 as D (6 bases). CDR3 length equals 13 residues. The germline V gene encodes CDR1 LNHDA and CDR2 SQIVND (reference sequence). V was shortened by 5 bases and J by 4 bases, with 11 bases between the two germline ends. CDR3 nucleotide sequence: TGTGCCAGTAGTCCCCAGGGGCCCTATGGCTACACCTTC. Protein: CASSPQGPYGYTF.

In this sample, this clone turned up once. The chain couples TRBV9 to TRBJ1-1; D is possibly TRBD1 (5 bases). Germline V gene lookup returns CDR1 SGDLS and CDR2 YYNGEE. The CDR3 length is 14 residues. V was trimmed by 4 bases and J by 2 bases, leaving 12 bases between them. CDR3 bases: TGTGCCAGCAGCCCCTACCAGGGCAACACTGAAGCTTTCTTT. It yields the protein CASSPYQGNTEAFF.

The V and J genes are TRBV4-1 and TRBJ1-2, with TRBD1 identical over 7 bases. Germline V lookup: CDR1 MGHRA, CDR2 YSYEKL. The trim removed 0 bases at V and 3 bases at J, leaving 4 bases unmatched. This CDR3 region has 15 residues. The CDR3 sequence: CASSQEGTADYGYTF. In DNA form, the CDR3 reads TGCGCCAGCAGCCAAGAGGGGACAGCGGACTATGGCTACACCTTC.

The chain's CDR3 is CASRLSGEKPEQFF. The CDR3 DNA reads TGTGCCAGCAGGCTTAGCGGGGAAAAGCCTGAGCAGTTCTTC. The rearrangement uses TRBV3-1 (or the pseudogene TRBV3-2) and TRBJ2-1; TRBD2 agrees at 8 bases. The CDR3 runs 14 residues. The V gene's germline CDR1 is LGHDT and CDR2 YNNKEL (reference sequence). Losses at the gene ends were 6 bases for V and 9 bases for J; bases not matched to a gene: 10.

V and J are TRBV6-2 or TRBV6-3 and TRBJ2-3; 10 nucleotides agree with TRBD2. The V gene end was trimmed by 0 bases and the J gene end by 10 bases; junction bases not matched to a gene: 10. The CDR3 contains 16 residues. CDR1 is MNHEY and CDR2 is SVGEGT in the germline V gene. This chain's CDR3 is CASSYSGLAGVGPQYF. The CDR3 nucleotides are TGTGCCAGCAGTTACTCGGGGCTAGCGGGAGTAGGCCCGCAGTATTTT.

This clone was observed once. The chain has TRBV4-2 and TRBJ2-1; maybe TRBD2 (5 bases). Germline CDR1 reads LGHNA; CDR2 reads YNFKEQ. This CDR3 has 13 amino acids. V was shortened by 3 bases and J by 10 bases, with 13 bases between the two germline ends. CDR3 region: CASSQAVREEQFF. In DNA, the CDR3 is TGTGCCAGCAGCCAGGCCGTACGGGAAGAGCAGTTCTTC.

J is TRBJ2-2 and V is TRBV6-5; D is perhaps TRBD2 (6 bases). Trimming stripped 2 bases from V and 5 bases from J, with 15 bases between. Germline CDR1 is MNHEY and CDR2 is SVGAGI. The CDR3 covers 16 residues. The CDR3 DNA sequence: TGTGCCAGCAGTTACCAGGTCCTAGCGCTAACCGGGGAGCTGTTTTTT. Its translation: CASSYQVLALTGELFF.

The chain recombines TRBV5-4 with TRBJ2-1; 8 bases agree with TRBD1. Germline trimming cut 4 bases from V and 7 bases from J; bases unmatched to any gene: 13. Germline V gene sequence: CDR1 SGHNT, CDR2 YYREEE (reference sequence). The CDR3 spans 16 residues. The CDR3: CASSMGVLTGVNEQFF. In DNA form, the CDR3 reads TGTGCCAGCAGCATGGGGGTTTTGACAGGGGTTAATGAGCAGTTCTTC.